Listed below are T cell receptor beta chains from one sample, sequenced in a study of blood T cell repertoires in COVID-19. Sequencing was performed with immunoSEQ multiplex PCR; in TCRdb, only in-frame clones are kept and a portion is missing. The sample yields 110,000 to 150,000 clones, 84% seen once. Sequenced material: peripheral blood. The receptors stem from a man in his sixties with active or convalescent COVID-19. CDR3s leave out the opening cysteine and the closing phenylalanine or tryptophan.

cdr3_length j_call v_call cdr3_aa
15 TRBJ1-6 TRBV4-1 ASSQDIRDRDNSPLH
14 TRBJ2-2 TRBV24-1 ATSDWGTGNTGELF
13 TRBJ2-1 TRBV11-3 ASSVGTSGRNEQF
14 TRBJ1-6 TRBV5-1 ASSRVSRSYNSPLH
12 TRBJ2-2 TRBV4-3 ASSPRTGSRELF
14 TRBJ2-1 TRBV5-1 ASSAGLAASYNEQF
14 TRBJ1-1 TRBV6-6 ASVERKDRVGTEAF
14 TRBJ1-6 TRBV28 ASTTGAGDINSPLH
12 TRBJ1-3 TRBV9 ASNREADGNTIY
13 TRBJ1-4 TRBV7-2 ASSFETGSNEKLF
13 TRBJ1-2 TRBV18 ASSLTSDSMFGYT
14 TRBJ2-5 TRBV24-1 ATSFETSGRGETQY
13 TRBJ2-3 TRBV9 ASSVWTEGTDTQY
12 TRBJ2-7 TRBV18 ASSPADLAYEQY
13 TRBJ2-1 TRBV6-5 ASSYSIVIDNEQF
11 TRBJ1-1 TRBV6-2/TRBV6-3 ASSYRIRTEAF
13 TRBJ1-1 TRBV5-1 ASSPDGQGSTEAF
12 TRBJ1-3 TRBV5-5 ASSLGGPGNTIY
13 TRBJ1-4 TRBV4-3 ASSHAGTGHEKLF
11 TRBJ2-2 TRBV6-5 ASRPTSPGELF
12 TRBJ1-6 TRBV11-3 ASSSRGSNSPLH
13 TRBJ2-7 TRBV4-1 ASSQGRAGTYEQY
16 TRBJ1-4 TRBV14 ASSQAGWFDPTNEKLF
14 TRBJ2-5 TRBV9 ASNFGGGESSETQY